The rows below give T cell receptor beta chains drawn from one sample of a study of blood T cell repertoires in COVID-19. The protocol was immunoSEQ multiplex PCR, while the TCRdb copy is restricted to in-frame clones and leaves out a portion. Of approximately 170,000 clones in the sample, approximately 86% were seen once. The sample taken for sequencing was peripheral blood. These receptors all come from a man aged 45-60 years with active or convalescent COVID-19. Each CDR3 is given without its conserved first and last residue. Fields, in order: J gene, V gene, clone size, CDR3 protein. Clone size is not always given. Where it is, it says once, few, many or a class for expanded clones.

j_call: TRBJ2-7
v_call: TRBV6-5
clone_size: .
cdr3_aa: ASSLGGRAYEQY

j_call: TRBJ2-6
v_call: TRBV5-6
clone_size: .
cdr3_aa: ASSGTAIYSGANVLT

j_call: TRBJ1-4
v_call: TRBV19
clone_size: few
cdr3_aa: ASSGDRGRSTNEKLF

j_call: TRBJ2-3
v_call: TRBV7-3
clone_size: .
cdr3_aa: ASSPNGAGGTDTQY

j_call: TRBJ1-5
v_call: TRBV2
clone_size: .
cdr3_aa: ASRSDRWDSNQPQH

j_call: TRBJ2-2
v_call: TRBV18
clone_size: .
cdr3_aa: ASSPFDTTGELF

j_call: TRBJ1-2
v_call: TRBV5-1
clone_size: few
cdr3_aa: ASSRGQDNIGGYT

j_call: TRBJ1-2
v_call: TRBV2
clone_size: .
cdr3_aa: ASSAAAEGGYT

j_call: TRBJ2-7
v_call: TRBV28
clone_size: .
cdr3_aa: ASSSHGHNYEQY

j_call: TRBJ1-1
v_call: TRBV5-6
clone_size: .
cdr3_aa: ASSRGKNTEAF

j_call: TRBJ2-7
v_call: TRBV2
clone_size: .
cdr3_aa: ASSDHLTRDRTYEQY

j_call: TRBJ2-7
v_call: TRBV10-1
clone_size: .
cdr3_aa: ASSEEQGNEQY

j_call: TRBJ1-6
v_call: TRBV7-5
clone_size: .
cdr3_aa: VRSRVGPNSPLH

j_call: TRBJ1-2
v_call: TRBV10-3
clone_size: .
cdr3_aa: ATNGGEGGYT

j_call: TRBJ1-1
v_call: TRBV30
clone_size: .
cdr3_aa: AWSVRVNTEAF

j_call: TRBJ2-1
v_call: TRBV24-1
clone_size: few
cdr3_aa: ATSPSPGTGYGSYNEQF

j_call: TRBJ2-3
v_call: TRBV18
clone_size: .
cdr3_aa: ASSPKLAGVTDTQY

j_call: TRBJ1-2
v_call: TRBV6-6
clone_size: .
cdr3_aa: ASRVDRGLNYGYT

j_call: TRBJ2-2
v_call: TRBV5-4
clone_size: .
cdr3_aa: ASSDGTSGTHNPGELF

j_call: TRBJ2-4
v_call: TRBV12-3/TRBV12-4
clone_size: .
cdr3_aa: ASSSKNIQY

j_call: TRBJ2-6
v_call: TRBV19
clone_size: .
cdr3_aa: ASQRTTSGANVLT

j_call: TRBJ1-5
v_call: TRBV19
clone_size: .
cdr3_aa: ASSVTGAGNQPQH

j_call: TRBJ1-3
v_call: TRBV11-2
clone_size: .
cdr3_aa: ASTTDRVTGNTIY

j_call: TRBJ1-2
v_call: TRBV19
clone_size: .
cdr3_aa: ASSLSTGGFRGYT

j_call: TRBJ2-7
v_call: TRBV28
clone_size: .
cdr3_aa: ASSFSSGLYPYEQY

j_call: TRBJ2-7
v_call: TRBV14
clone_size: .
cdr3_aa: ASSQDPLAGEQY

j_call: TRBJ1-4
v_call: TRBV19
clone_size: .
cdr3_aa: ASSIPRVGGRLTNEKLF